The 18 T cell receptor beta chains below were found in one sample sequenced in a study of blood T cell repertoires in COVID-19. Using immunoSEQ multiplex PCR, the repertoire was profiled, and TCRdb retains in-frame clones only, with some absent. The data show around 130,000 clones, about 87% seen once. The sequencing sample was made of peripheral blood. The receptors were sampled from a woman of 80 years or more with acute or convalescent COVID-19.

The genes are TRBV30 and TRBJ2-1; 9 nucleotides align to TRBD2. Per the germline V gene, CDR1 is GTSNPN and CDR2 is SVGIG (reference sequence). CDR3 size: 16 residues. V gave up 3 bases and J gave up 2 bases; unmatched junction bases: 8. CDR3 region: CAWRLLSGGAYNEQFF. The CDR3 region has the DNA TGTGCCTGGAGGCTACTTAGCGGGGGTGCCTACAATGAGCAGTTCTTC.

The chain has TRBV12-5 and TRBJ1-2; a possible D gene is TRBD1 (6 bases). The germline CDR1 and CDR2 sequences are LGHNT and FRNRAP. This CDR3 is built from 12 residues. Between the trimmed V and J ends, which lost 5 bases and 7 bases, there was a span of 11 bases. The CDR3 protein is CASGHRVSGYTF. The DNA for the CDR3 is TGTGCTAGTGGTCACAGGGTTAGTGGCTACACCTTC. Filled out from reference TRBV12-5 and TRBJ1-2, the complete variable domain reads DARVTQTPRHKVTEMGQEVTMRCQPILGHNTVFWYRQTMMQGLELLAYFRNRAPLDDSGMPKDRFSAEMPDATLATLKIQPSEPRDSAVYFCASGHRVSGYTFGSGTRLTVV.

Written as DNA, the CDR3 is TGTGCCAGCAGCCAAGATCCTGGGACAGGGAGGGGTAGCTCTGGAAACACCATATATTTT. This codes for CASSQDPGTGRGSSGNTIYF. The chain combines TRBV4-2 with TRBJ1-3, with 9 positions matching TRBD1. Trimming removed 0 bases from V and 0 bases from J; junction bases left unmatched: 12. This CDR3 has 20 residues. The germline V gene encodes CDR1 LGHNA and CDR2 YNFKEQ.

The CDR3 spells CASSLGSQTQYF. For the CDR3, the DNA is TGCGCCAGCAGCTTGGGCTCCCAGACACAGTACTTC. This chain links TRBV5-1 with TRBJ2-7, with D hard to call. V was shortened by 0 bases and J by 10 bases, with 11 bases between the two germline ends. Looked up from germline, CDR1 is SGHRS and CDR2 is YFSETQ. The CDR3 runs to 12 residues.

The chain has TRBV6-5 and TRBJ1-1; D is unresolved. V was cut by 3 bases and J by 1 base, with 9 bases left in between. CDR3 size: 14 residues. CDR1 is MNHEY and CDR2 is SVGAGI in the germline V gene. CDR3 protein: CASSYSQSNTEAFF. The CDR3, as DNA: TGTGCCAGCAGTTATAGTCAATCGAACACTGAAGCTTTCTTT.

CDR3 residues: CASSESRRVEHQPQHF. The DNA for the CDR3 is TGCGCCAGCAGTGAGTCGCGCAGGGTGGAGCATCAGCCCCAGCATTTT. This chain uses TRBV10-1 with TRBJ1-5, with D possibly being TRBD1 (5 bases). V lost 0 bases and J 5 bases, leaving 14 bases between the germline ends. Germline lookup yields CDR1 WNHNN and CDR2 SYGVQD (reference sequence). The CDR3 consists of 16 residues.

V gene TRBV6-5 combines with J gene TRBJ1-5; a possible D gene is TRBD1 (6 bases). This CDR3 contains 15 residues. Germline assignment: CDR1 MNHEY and CDR2 SVGAGI. The germline V and J ends were trimmed by 6 bases and 0 bases, with 12 bases remaining between them. The CDR3 DNA reads as TGTGCCAGCAGAGGACAGTTAGGTAGCAATCAGCCCCAGCATTTT. Translated, it gives CASRGQLGSNQPQHF.

The rearrangement links TRBV19 to TRBJ1-5; D possibly corresponds to TRBD1 (6 bases). Trimming took 3 bases from V and 3 from J, leaving 12 bases between them. Germline V gene data show CDR1 as LNHDA and CDR2 as SQIVND (reference sequence). The CDR3 is made up of 15 amino acids. The CDR3 coding sequence is TGTGCCAGTAGTATCGTCAAGGGGGACAATCAGCCCCAGCATTTT. This translates into CASSIVKGDNQPQHF. The full variable domain, completed using reference TRBV19 and TRBJ1-5, is DGGITQSPKYLFRKEGQNVTLSCEQNLNHDAMYWYRQDPGQGLRLIYYSQIVNDFQKGDIAEGYSVSREKKESFPLTVTSAQKNPTAFYLCASSIVKGDNQPQHFGDGTRLSIL.

V is TRBV19 and J is TRBJ1-2; 7 positions match TRBD1. From germline, CDR1 is LNHDA and CDR2 SQIVND (reference sequence). The CDR3 length is 16 residues. The V and J ends lost 4 bases and 7 bases, in that order; junction bases with no gene match: 15. The CDR3 here is CASSTRGAEGMFGYTF. CDR3 bases: TGTGCCAGTAGTACCAGGGGGGCTGAGGGTATGTTTGGCTACACCTTC. Full variable domain (remainder filled in from reference TRBV19 and TRBJ1-2): DGGITQSPKYLFRKEGQNVTLSCEQNLNHDAMYWYRQDPGQGLRLIYYSQIVNDFQKGDIAEGYSVSREKKESFPLTVTSAQKNPTAFYLCASSTRGAEGMFGYTFGSGTRLTVV.

This chain connects TRBV5-5 to TRBJ1-2; TRBD1 might be the D (6 bases). From germline, CDR1 is SGHKS and CDR2 YYEKEE (reference sequence). The V and J ends lost 3 bases and 2 bases respectively, with 14 bases between them. The CDR3 runs to 15 residues. Here the CDR3 DNA reads TGTGCCAGCAGCTGGGCCTCGACAGGAAACTATGGCTACACCTTC. This encodes CASSWASTGNYGYTF.

J is TRBJ2-6 and V is TRBV30; 9 nucleotides agree with TRBD1. Germline values: CDR1 GTSNPN, CDR2 SVGIG (reference sequence). V was clipped by 6 bases and J by 4 bases; unmatched bases: 4. The CDR3 is 14 residues long. In DNA, the CDR3 is TGTGCCTGTGACAGGGGGATCGGGGCCAACGTCCTGACTTTC. Its protein is CACDRGIGANVLTF.

This chain links TRBV19 with TRBJ2-1, with 11 bases lining up with TRBD1. Germline V lookup: CDR1 LNHDA, CDR2 SQIVND (reference sequence). After removal of 3 bases from V and 10 bases from J, the junction contained 5 bases not matched to a gene. This CDR3 has 14 amino acids. The CDR3 region is CASSIGQGAGEQFF. CDR3 sequence (DNA): TGTGCCAGTAGTATTGGACAGGGGGCCGGCGAGCAGTTCTTC.

This chain connects TRBV2 to TRBJ1-5; a weak D match, TRBD1 (6 bases). Germline CDR1 reads SNHLY; CDR2 reads FYNNEI. CDR3 length: 15 residues. V was trimmed by 3 bases and J by 4 bases, leaving 13 bases between them. This chain's CDR3 is CASSDDGGQNQPQHF. As DNA, the CDR3 is TGTGCCAGCAGTGATGATGGGGGCCAAAATCAGCCCCAGCATTTT.

The chain employs TRBV5-6 and TRBJ1-4; possibly TRBD1 for D (5 bases). Looked up from germline, CDR1 is SGHDT and CDR2 is YYEEEE. The V gene lost 2 bases and the J gene lost 7 bases, with 12 bases spanning the gap. This CDR3 region has 14 residues. The CDR3 loop reads CASSFLQGGEKLFF. The CDR3 bases are TGTGCCAGCAGCTTTCTGCAGGGTGGTGAAAAACTGTTTTTT.

In its sample, this clone was seen a few times. The CDR3 here is CASSPYTVDTEAFF. CDR3 sequence (DNA): TGCGCCAGCAGCCCGTACACAGTCGACACTGAAGCTTTCTTT. The gene calls are TRBV5-1 and TRBJ1-1; D is unclear. The ends were cut back, 4 bases at V and 3 bases at J, with 13 bases in the middle. CDR1 is SGHRS, CDR2 YFSETQ, per germline. This CDR3 is built from 14 residues.

The rearrangement joins TRBV15 to TRBJ1-2; 9 nucleotides agree with TRBD1. The germline CDR1 and CDR2 sequences are LNHNV and YYDKDF (reference sequence). V lost 3 bases and J lost 1; bases outside the gene matches: 3. This CDR3 has 15 residues. The CDR3 loop is CATSRGTGINYGYTF. The CDR3, as DNA: TGTGCCACCAGCAGGGGGACAGGGATTAACTATGGCTACACCTTC.

The V and J genes are TRBV4-1 and TRBJ2-7; D gene uncertain. The CDR3 sequence is 14 residues long. Germline-derived CDR1 and CDR2 are MGHRA and YSYEKL. V lost 0 bases to trimming and J lost 1 base, with 7 bases between them. CDR3 in amino acids: CASSQESLSYEQYF. The CDR3 DNA follows: TGCGCCAGCAGCCAAGAATCCTTATCCTACGAGCAGTACTTC.

The genes are TRBV27 and TRBJ1-1; TRBD1 matches at 7 bases. Germline V gene sequence: CDR1 MNHEY, CDR2 SMNVEV (reference sequence). This CDR3 spans 14 amino acids. Germline trimming cut 0 bases from V and 6 bases from J; bases unmatched to any gene: 4. The CDR3 coding sequence is TGTGCCAGCAGTTTATCGAGGGACAGACCTGAAGCTTTCTTT. Amino acid sequence: CASSLSRDRPEAFF.